A selection of T cell receptor beta chains follows, all from one sample in a study of blood T cell repertoires in COVID-19. Sequenced by immunoSEQ multiplex PCR; TCRdb stores in-frame clones only, minus some. This table holds roughly 200,000 clones, approximately 90% found once. Sequencing was carried out using peripheral blood. The receptors were sampled from a man aged 55 to 70 who had recovered from COVID-19. CDR3s include the opening cysteine and the closing phenylalanine or tryptophan.

j_gene | v_gene | CDR3aa
TRBJ2-7 | TRBV28 | CASSLGLALYEQYF
TRBJ2-2 | TRBV27 | CASSLGVGLAVTGELFF
TRBJ1-2 | TRBV5-1 | CASSLDRAYGYTF
TRBJ2-3 | TRBV5-8 | CASSFQGSPDTQYF
TRBJ2-7 | TRBV27 | CASSSPGQGSSEQYF
TRBJ2-7 | TRBV7-9 | CASSWAERGHEQYF
TRBJ2-3 | TRBV25-1 | CASSLGQGADYTDTQYF
TRBJ2-1 | TRBV3-1/TRBV3-2 | CASSQGGAGWEQFF
TRBJ1-1 | TRBV14 | CASSLRTGRNTEAFF
TRBJ2-5 | TRBV5-1 | CASVGAQYF
TRBJ1-1 | TRBV28 | CASSKPQLGTEAFF
TRBJ1-6 | TRBV5-1 | CASSWDRGNSPLHF
TRBJ2-3 | TRBV6-4 | CASSDSTSGVDTQYF
TRBJ1-2 | TRBV2 | CASSEMGGTGSNYGYTF
TRBJ2-2 | TRBV9 | CASSATGQANTGELFF
TRBJ2-3 | TRBV12-3/TRBV12-4 | CASSFADTQYF
TRBJ1-2 | TRBV6-2/TRBV6-3 | CASTYKTGDTEGYTF
TRBJ1-2 | TRBV5-1 | CASSLQGYGYTF
TRBJ1-2 | TRBV9 | CASSWGGTGEDGYTF
TRBJ1-5 | TRBV5-5 | CASSWHGGLNQPQHF
TRBJ2-1 | TRBV30 | CAWSERRGNYNEQFF
TRBJ2-7 | TRBV27 | CASSQTGSYEQYF
TRBJ1-3 | TRBV24-1 | CATSDPVRGNTIYF
TRBJ1-1 | TRBV11-2 | CASSLDRTAGTEAFF
TRBJ2-4 | TRBV5-1 | CASSLRGSEAKNIQYF
TRBJ2-1 | TRBV11-2 | CASSLVLWGENEQFF
TRBJ1-3 | TRBV7-3 | CASSQRGGRTIYF
TRBJ2-5 | TRBV19 | CASRKTTVSGETQYF
TRBJ1-6 | TRBV6-5 | CASSYFPAYNSPLHF
TRBJ2-5 | TRBV2 | CASSPNSIGGETQYF
TRBJ1-5 | TRBV6-5 | CASSHGGDNQPQHF
TRBJ2-7 | TRBV2 | CASSEQGMNEQYF
TRBJ2-3 | TRBV19 | CASSGAGLAPDTQYF
TRBJ1-5 | TRBV5-4 | CASSSGGDNDQPQHF
TRBJ2-1 | TRBV5-8 | CASSFEQGYNEQFF
TRBJ2-1 | TRBV29-1 | CSGVSGQLHNEQFF
TRBJ1-2 | TRBV7-9 | CASSPRVYGGYTF
TRBJ1-1 | TRBV19 | CASSIPQGGLNTEAFF
TRBJ2-6 | TRBV5-8 | CASSSGGYGSGANVLTF
TRBJ2-2 | TRBV19 | CASSGSQQNTGELFF
TRBJ2-5 | TRBV15 | CATSTPAGLRTKETQYF
TRBJ2-1 | TRBV11-2 | CASSTRTSGSYNEQFF